The rows below give T cell receptor beta chains drawn from one sample of a study of blood T cell repertoires in COVID-19. Clones were read by immunoSEQ multiplex PCR, and TCRdb kept only the in-frame ones, dropping some. In the table there are about 140,000 clones, 80% to 85% of which are singletons. What was sequenced was peripheral blood. The receptor set was obtained from a human donor in a cohort sampled during active COVID-19. CDR3s include the opening cysteine and the closing phenylalanine or tryptophan. The D gene is left open where the match is weak. Rows may omit the clone size; those that give it use once, few, many or a size class.

>TRBJ2-7|.|.|TRBV6-5|16
CASSYSTGITTVEQYF
TGTGCCAGCAGTTACTCGACCGGGATTACAACCGTTGAGCAGTACTTC
>TRBJ1-1|.|once|TRBV7-2|15
CASSLDAGGGIEAFF
TGTGCCAGCAGCTTAGATGCTGGGGGGGGGATTGAAGCTTTCTTT
>TRBJ1-1|.|.|TRBV7-9|13
CASSFHGNTEAFF
TGTGCCAGCAGCTTTCACGGGAACACTGAAGCTTTCTTT
>TRBJ2-7|TRBD1|few|TRBV24-1|15
CATSDPGQGSYEQYF
TGTGCCACCAGTGATCCCGGACAGGGGTCCTACGAGCAGTACTTC
>TRBJ2-7|TRBD1|once|TRBV28|19
CASSLPGQGARLAAYEQYF
TGTGCCAGCAGTCTACCGGGACAGGGGGCGCGACTAGCGGCCTACGAGCAGTACTTC
>TRBJ2-7|TRBD1|.|TRBV7-7|14
CASSSGQGNNEQYF
TGTGCCAGCAGCTCGGGACAGGGGAACAACGAGCAGTACTTC
>TRBJ1-2|TRBD1|.|TRBV23-1|15
CASRIQGDRSYGYTF
TGCGCCAGCAGAATCCAGGGGGACAGAAGCTATGGCTACACCTTC
>TRBJ2-6|.|few|TRBV19|17
CATYTGTVNSGANVLTF
TGTGCCACTTATACCGGGACTGTGAACTCTGGGGCCAACGTCCTGACTTTC
>TRBJ1-5|.|.|TRBV24-1|15
CATSARGEGNQPQHF
TGTGCCACCAGTGCCAGGGGCGAAGGTAATCAGCCCCAGCATTTT
>TRBJ2-5|.|many|TRBV2|12
CASSDRGETQYF
TGTGCCAGCAGTGATAGGGGGGAGACCCAGTACTTC
>TRBJ2-7|TRBD1|.|TRBV18|14
CASSPGQGTYEQYF
TGTGCCAGCTCACCGGGACAGGGTACCTACGAGCAGTACTTC